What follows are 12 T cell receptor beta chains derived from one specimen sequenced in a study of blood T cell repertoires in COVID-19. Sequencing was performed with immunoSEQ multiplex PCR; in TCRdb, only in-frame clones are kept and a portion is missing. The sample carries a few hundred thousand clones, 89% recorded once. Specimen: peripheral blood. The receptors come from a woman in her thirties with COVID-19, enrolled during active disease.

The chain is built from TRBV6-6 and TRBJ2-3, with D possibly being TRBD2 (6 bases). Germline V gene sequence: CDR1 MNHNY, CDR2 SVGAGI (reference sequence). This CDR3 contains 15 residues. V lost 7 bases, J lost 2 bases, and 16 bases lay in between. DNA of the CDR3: TGTGCCAGCAAGGCGGGACTGGCCCCCACAGATACGCAGTATTTT. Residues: CASKAGLAPTDTQYF.

CDR3 in amino acids: CASSPIAGGQETQYF. The CDR3 DNA reads TGTGCCAGCAGTCCTATAGCGGGGGGCCAAGAGACCCAGTACTTC. The rearrangement joins TRBV27 to TRBJ2-5; 10 bases are a match to TRBD2. J gave up 1 base and V 5 bases, and 4 bases lay outside the gene matches. The CDR3 consists of 15 residues. CDR1 is MNHEY and CDR2 is SMNVEV in the germline V gene (reference sequence).

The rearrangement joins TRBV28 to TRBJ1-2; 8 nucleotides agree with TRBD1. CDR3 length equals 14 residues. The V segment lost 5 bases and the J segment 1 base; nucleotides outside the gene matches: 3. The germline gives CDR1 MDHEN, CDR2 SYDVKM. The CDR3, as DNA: TGTGCCAGCAGTAACAGGGGGGGTAACTATGGCTACACCTTC. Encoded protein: CASSNRGGNYGYTF.

In DNA form, the CDR3 reads TGTGCCATCAGTGAGCTACCTAGCGGGAGTGGCGAAACCGGGGAGCTGTTTTTT. This encodes CAISELPSGSGETGELFF. The V gene is TRBV10-3, the J gene TRBJ2-2; 10 nucleotides match TRBD2. With 2 bases clipped from V and 5 bases from J, the junction kept 11 bases outside the gene matches. This CDR3 has 18 amino acids. Germline V gene lookup returns CDR1 ENHRY and CDR2 SYGVKD.

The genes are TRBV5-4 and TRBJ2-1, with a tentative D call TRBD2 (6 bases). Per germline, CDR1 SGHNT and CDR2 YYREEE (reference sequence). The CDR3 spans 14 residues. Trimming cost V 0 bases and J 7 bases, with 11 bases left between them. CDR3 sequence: CASSLVASVNEQFF. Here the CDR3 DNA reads TGTGCCAGCAGCTTGGTGGCTAGCGTAAATGAGCAGTTCTTC.

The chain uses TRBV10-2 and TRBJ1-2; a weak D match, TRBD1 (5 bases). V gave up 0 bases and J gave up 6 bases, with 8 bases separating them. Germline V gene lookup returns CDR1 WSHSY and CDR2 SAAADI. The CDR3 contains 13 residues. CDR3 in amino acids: CASSESQGHGYTF. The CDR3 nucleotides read TGCGCCAGCAGTGAGTCCCAGGGCCATGGCTACACCTTC.

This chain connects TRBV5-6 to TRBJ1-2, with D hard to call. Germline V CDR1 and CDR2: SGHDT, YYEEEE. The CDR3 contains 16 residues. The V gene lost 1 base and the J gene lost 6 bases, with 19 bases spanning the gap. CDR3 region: CASSLYSRGRRDGYTF. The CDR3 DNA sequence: TGTGCCAGCAGCTTGTACTCCCGAGGGAGGAGGGATGGCTACACCTTC. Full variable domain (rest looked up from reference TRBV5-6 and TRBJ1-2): DAGVTQSPTHLIKTRGQQVTLRCSPKSGHDTVSWYQQALGQGPQFIFQYYEEEERQRGNFPDRFSGHQFPNYSSELNVNALLLGDSALYLCASSLYSRGRRDGYTFGSGTRLTVV.

The CDR3 loop is CASSFITQGSGGYTF. CDR3 coding DNA: TGTGCCAGCAGCTTTATCACTCAGGGTTCGGGTGGCTACACCTTC. The chain combines TRBV7-2 with TRBJ1-2; maybe TRBD1 (5 bases). The ends were cut back, 3 bases at V and 7 bases at J, with 18 bases in the middle. The CDR3 contains 15 residues. Per the germline V gene, CDR1 is SGHTA and CDR2 is FQGNSA.

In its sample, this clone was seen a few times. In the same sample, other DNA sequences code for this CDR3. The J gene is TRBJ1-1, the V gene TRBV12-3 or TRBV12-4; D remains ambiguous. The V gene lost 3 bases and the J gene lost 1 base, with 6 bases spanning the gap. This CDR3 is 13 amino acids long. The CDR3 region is CASSFGGNTEAFF. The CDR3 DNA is TGTGCCAGCAGTTTTGGCGGGAACACTGAAGCTTTCTTT.

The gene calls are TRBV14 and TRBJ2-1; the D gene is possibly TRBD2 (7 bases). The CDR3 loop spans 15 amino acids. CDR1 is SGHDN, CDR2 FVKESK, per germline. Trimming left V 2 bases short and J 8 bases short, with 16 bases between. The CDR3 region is CASSQYTAGADEQFF. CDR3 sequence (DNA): TGTGCCAGCAGCCAATATACGGCGGGGGCAGATGAGCAGTTCTTC.

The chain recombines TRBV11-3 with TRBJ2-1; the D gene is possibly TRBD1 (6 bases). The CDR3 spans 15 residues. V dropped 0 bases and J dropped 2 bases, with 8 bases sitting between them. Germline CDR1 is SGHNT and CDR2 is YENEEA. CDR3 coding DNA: TGTGCCAGCAGCTTAGACCGGGACACCTACAATGAGCAGTTCTTC. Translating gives CASSLDRDTYNEQFF.

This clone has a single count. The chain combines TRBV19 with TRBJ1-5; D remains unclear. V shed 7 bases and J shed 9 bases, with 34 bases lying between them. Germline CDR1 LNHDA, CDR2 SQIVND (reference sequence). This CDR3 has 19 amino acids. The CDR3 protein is CASKRDGREGLNFGGPQHF. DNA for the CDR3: TGTGCCAGTAAAAGAGACGGAAGAGAAGGGCTGAATTTTGGAGGGCCCCAGCATTTT. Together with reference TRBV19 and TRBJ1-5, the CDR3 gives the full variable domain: DGGITQSPKYLFRKEGQNVTLSCEQNLNHDAMYWYRQDPGQGLRLIYYSQIVNDFQKGDIAEGYSVSREKKESFPLTVTSAQKNPTAFYLCASKRDGREGLNFGGPQHFGDGTRLSIL.